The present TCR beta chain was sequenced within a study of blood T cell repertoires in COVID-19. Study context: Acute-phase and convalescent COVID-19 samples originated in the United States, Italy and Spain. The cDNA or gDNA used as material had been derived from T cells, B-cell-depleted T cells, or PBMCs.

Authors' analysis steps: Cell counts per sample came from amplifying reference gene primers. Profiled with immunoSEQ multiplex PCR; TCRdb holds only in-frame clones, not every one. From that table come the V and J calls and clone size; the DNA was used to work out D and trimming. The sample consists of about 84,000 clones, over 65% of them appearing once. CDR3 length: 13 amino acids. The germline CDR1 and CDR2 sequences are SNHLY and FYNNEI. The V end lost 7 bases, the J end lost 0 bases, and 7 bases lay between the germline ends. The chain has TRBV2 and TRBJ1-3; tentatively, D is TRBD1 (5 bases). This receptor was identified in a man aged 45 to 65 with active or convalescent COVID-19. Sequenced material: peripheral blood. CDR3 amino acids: CASTQGSGNTIYF. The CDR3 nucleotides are TGTGCCAGCACCCAGGGCTCTGGAAACACCATATATTTT.